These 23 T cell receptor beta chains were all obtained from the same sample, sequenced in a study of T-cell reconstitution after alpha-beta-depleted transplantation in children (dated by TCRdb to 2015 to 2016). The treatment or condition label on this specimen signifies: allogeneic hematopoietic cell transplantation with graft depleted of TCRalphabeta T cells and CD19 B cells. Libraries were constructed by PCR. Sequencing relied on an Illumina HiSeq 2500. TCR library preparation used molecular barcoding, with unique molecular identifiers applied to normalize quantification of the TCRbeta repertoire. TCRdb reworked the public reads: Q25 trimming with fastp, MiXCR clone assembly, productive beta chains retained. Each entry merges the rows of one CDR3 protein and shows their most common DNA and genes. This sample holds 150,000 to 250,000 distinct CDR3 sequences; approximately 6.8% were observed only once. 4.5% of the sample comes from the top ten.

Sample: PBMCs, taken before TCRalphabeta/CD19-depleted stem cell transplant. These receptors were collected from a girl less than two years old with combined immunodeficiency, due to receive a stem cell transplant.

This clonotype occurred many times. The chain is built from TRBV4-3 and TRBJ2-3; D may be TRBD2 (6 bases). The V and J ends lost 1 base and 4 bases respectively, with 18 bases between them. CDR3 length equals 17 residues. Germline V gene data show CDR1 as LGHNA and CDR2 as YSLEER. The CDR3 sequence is CASSQVRGGARADTQYF. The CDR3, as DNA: TGCGCCAGCAGCCAAGTTCGAGGCGGGGCGAGGGCAGATACGCAGTATTTT.

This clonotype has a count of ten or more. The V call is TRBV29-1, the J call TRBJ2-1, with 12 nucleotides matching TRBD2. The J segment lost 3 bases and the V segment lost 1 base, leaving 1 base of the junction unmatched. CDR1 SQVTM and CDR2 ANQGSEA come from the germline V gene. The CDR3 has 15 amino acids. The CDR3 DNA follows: TGCAGCGTTGAAGTGACTAGCGGGAGCTACAATGAGCAGTTCTTC. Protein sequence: CSVEVTSGSYNEQFF.

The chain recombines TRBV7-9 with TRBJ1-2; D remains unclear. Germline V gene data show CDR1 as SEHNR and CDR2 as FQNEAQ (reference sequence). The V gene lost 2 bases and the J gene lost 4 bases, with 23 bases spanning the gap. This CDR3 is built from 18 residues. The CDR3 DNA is TGTGCCAGCAGCTTACCGACCCGGGGAGCCAGGCCCTTCTATGGCTACACCTTC. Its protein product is CASSLPTRGARPFYGYTF.

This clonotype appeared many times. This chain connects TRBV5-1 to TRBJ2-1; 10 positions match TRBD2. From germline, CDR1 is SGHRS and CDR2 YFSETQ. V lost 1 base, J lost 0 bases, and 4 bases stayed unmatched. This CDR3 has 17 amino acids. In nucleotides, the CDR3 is TGCGCCAGCAGCTTGTTGACTAGCGGGCTCTCCTACAATGAGCAGTTCTTC. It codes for CASSLLTSGLSYNEQFF.

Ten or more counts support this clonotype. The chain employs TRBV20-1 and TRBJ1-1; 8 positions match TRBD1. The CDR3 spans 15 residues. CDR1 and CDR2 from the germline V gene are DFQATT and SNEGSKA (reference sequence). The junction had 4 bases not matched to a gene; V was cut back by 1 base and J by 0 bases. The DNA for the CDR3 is TGCAGTGCTAGAGGGGGGACAGGAATGAACACTGAAGCTTTCTTT. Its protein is CSARGGTGMNTEAFF.

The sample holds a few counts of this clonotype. CDR3 DNA sequence: TGTGCCAGCAGTTACGACATATCACATGGGGTCACCGGGGAGCTGTTTTTT. This translates into CASSYDISHGVTGELFF. This chain links TRBV6-2 or TRBV6-3 with TRBJ2-2, with D uncertain. Deletions cut 2 bases from V and 4 bases from J, with 17 bases between. This CDR3 region has 17 residues. Germline CDR1 MNHEY, CDR2 SVGEGT.

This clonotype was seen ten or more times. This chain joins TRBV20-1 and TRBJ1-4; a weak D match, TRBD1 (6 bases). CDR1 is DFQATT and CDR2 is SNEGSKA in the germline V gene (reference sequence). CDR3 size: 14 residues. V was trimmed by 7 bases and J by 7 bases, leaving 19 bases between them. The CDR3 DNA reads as TGCAGTGTCAGAGACGAGGGGGACGGTGAAAAACTGTTTTTT. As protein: CSVRDEGDGEKLFF.

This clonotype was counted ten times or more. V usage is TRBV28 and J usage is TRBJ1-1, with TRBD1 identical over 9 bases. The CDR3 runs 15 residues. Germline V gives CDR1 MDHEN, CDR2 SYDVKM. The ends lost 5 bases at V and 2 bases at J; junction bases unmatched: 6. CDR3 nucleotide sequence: TGTGCCAGCAGTCCCGGGACAGGGTTTAACACTGAAGCTTTCTTT. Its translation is CASSPGTGFNTEAFF.

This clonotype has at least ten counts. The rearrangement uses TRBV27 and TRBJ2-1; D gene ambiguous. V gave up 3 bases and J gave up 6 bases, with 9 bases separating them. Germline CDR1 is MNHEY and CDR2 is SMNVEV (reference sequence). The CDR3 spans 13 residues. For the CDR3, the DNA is TGTGCCAGCAGTTTTGGTCGACCCAATGAGCAGTTCTTC. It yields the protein CASSFGRPNEQFF.

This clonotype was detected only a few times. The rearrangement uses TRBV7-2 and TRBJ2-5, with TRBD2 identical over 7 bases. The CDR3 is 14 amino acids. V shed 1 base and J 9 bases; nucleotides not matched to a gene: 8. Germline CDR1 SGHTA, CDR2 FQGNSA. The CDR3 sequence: CASSLGLAVAAQYF. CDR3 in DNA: TGTGCCAGCAGCTTAGGACTAGCCGTAGCCGCCCAGTACTTC.

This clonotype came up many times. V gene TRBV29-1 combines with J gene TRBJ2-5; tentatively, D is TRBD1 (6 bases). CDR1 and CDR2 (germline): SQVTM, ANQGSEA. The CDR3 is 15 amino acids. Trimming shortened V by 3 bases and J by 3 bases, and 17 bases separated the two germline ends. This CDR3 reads CSVEIPRGLEETQYF. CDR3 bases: TGCAGCGTTGAGATCCCCAGGGGATTGGAAGAGACCCAGTACTTC.

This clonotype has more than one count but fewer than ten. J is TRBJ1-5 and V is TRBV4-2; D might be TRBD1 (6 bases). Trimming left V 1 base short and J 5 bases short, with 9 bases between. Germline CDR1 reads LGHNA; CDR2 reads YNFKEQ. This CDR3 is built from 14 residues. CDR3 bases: TGTGCCAGCAGCCAAGGTTCAGGGGATCAGCCCCAGCATTTT. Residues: CASSQGSGDQPQHF.

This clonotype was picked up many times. As DNA, the CDR3 is TGTGCCATCAGTGAGACTGGGCCGCCCATCTCTGGGGCCAACGTCCTGACTTTC. Its translation: CAISETGPPISGANVLTF. The chain carries TRBV10-3 and TRBJ2-6; no definite D call. Germline values: CDR1 ENHRY, CDR2 SYGVKD. Trimming took off 2 bases at V and 0 bases at J, with 14 bases between the two ends. CDR3 length: 18 amino acids.

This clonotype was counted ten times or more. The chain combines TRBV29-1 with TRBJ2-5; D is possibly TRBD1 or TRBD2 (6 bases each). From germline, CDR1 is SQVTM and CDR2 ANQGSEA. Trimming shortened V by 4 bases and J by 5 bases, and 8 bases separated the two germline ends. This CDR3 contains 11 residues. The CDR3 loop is CSVVGGETQYF. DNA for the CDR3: TGCAGCGTTGTAGGGGGGGAGACCCAGTACTTC.

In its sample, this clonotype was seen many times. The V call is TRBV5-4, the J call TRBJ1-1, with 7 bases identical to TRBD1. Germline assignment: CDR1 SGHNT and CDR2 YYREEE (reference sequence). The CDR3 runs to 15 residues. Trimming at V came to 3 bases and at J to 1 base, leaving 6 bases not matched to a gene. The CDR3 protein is CASSWTTGRNTEAFF. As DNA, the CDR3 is TGTGCCAGCAGCTGGACGACAGGGAGGAACACTGAAGCTTTCTTT. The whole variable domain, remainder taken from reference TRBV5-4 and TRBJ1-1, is ETGVTQSPTHLIKTRGQQVTLRCSSQSGHNTVSWYQQALGQGPQFIFQYYREEENGRGNFPPRFSGLQFPNYSSELNVNALELDDSALYLCASSWTTGRNTEAFFGQGTRLTVV.

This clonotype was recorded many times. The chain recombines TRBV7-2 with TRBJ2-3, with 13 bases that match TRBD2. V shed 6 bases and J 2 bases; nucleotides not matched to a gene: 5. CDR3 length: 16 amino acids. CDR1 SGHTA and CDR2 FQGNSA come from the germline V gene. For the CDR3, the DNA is TGTGCCAGCAGTCTGACTAGCGGGGGGCTCACAGATACGCAGTATTTT. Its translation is CASSLTSGGLTDTQYF. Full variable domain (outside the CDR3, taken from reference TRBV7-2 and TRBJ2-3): GAGVSQSPSNKVTEKGKDVELRCDPISGHTALYWYRQSLGQGLEFLIYFQGNSAPDKSGLPSDRFSAERTGGSVSTLTIQRTQQEDSAVYLCASSLTSGGLTDTQYFGPGTRLTVL.

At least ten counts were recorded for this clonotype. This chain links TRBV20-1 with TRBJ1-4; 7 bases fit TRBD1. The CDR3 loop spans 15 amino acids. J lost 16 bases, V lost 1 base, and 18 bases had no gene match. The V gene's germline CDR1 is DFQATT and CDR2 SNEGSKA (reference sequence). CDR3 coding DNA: TGCAGTGCTAGAGTTAAGTGGGACAGTCCGATAAGGGCGTTTTTT. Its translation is CSARVKWDSPIRAFF.

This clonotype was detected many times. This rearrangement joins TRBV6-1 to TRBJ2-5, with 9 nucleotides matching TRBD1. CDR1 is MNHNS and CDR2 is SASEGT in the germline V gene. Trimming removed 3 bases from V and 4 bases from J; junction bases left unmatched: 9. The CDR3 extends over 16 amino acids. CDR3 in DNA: TGTGCCAGCAGTGACGGAACAGGGGGCTGGGGAGAGACCCAGTACTTC. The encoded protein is CASSDGTGGWGETQYF.

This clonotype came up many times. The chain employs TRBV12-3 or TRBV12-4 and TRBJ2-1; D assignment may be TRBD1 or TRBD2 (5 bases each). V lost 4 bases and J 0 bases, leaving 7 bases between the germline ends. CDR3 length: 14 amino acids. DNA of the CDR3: TGTGCCAGCAGTTGGGGGAGCTCCTACAATGAGCAGTTCTTC. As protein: CASSWGSSYNEQFF.

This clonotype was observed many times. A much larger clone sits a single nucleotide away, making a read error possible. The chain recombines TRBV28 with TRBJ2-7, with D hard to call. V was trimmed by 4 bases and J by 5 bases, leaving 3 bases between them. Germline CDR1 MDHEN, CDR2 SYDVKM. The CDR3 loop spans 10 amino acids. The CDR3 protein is CASSSDEQYF. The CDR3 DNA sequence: TGTGCCAGCAGTTCCGACGAGCAGTACTTC.

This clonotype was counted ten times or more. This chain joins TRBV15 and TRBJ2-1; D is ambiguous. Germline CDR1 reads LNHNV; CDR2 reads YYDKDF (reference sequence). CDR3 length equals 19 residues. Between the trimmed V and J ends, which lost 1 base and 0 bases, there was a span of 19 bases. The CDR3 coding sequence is TGTGCCACCAGCAGAGTACCCGGGCGCGTCGAACACTCCTACAATGAGCAGTTCTTC. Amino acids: CATSRVPGRVEHSYNEQFF.

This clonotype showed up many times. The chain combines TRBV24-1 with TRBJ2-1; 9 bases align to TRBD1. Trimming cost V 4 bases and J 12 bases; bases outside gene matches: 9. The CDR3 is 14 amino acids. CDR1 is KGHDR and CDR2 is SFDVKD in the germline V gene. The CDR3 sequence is CATSDPGQGRGQFF. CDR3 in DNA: TGTGCCACCAGTGACCCTGGACAGGGGCGAGGGCAGTTCTTC.

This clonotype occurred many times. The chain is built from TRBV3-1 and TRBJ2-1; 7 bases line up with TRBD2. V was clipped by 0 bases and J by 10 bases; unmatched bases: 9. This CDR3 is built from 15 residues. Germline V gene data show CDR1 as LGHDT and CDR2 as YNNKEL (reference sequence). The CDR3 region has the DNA TGTGCCAGCAGCCAAGATGGGAGGGCGCGCGGGGAGCAGTTCTTC. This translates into CASSQDGRARGEQFF.